The clone carrying this T cell receptor (beta chain) was picked up a small number of times. Its target is not known. Every isolated RNA sample was fully reverse transcribed, so sequencing captured expressed TCRB transcripts. Repertoires were generated with immunoSEQ multiplex PCR, while TCRdb's copy carries only in-frame clones and drops some. The sample shows 150,000 to 200,000 clones, roughly 9.1% of them seen only once. The data were taken from a study of beta chain features in type 1 diabetes. Study-level results: A pattern of fewer insertions and more deletions at VDJ junctions was seen in type 1 diabetes patients.

This CDR3 has 16 amino acids. Losses at the gene ends were 4 bases for V and 7 bases for J; bases not matched to a gene: 9. Germline loops: CDR1 SGHRS, CDR2 YFSETQ. The specimen was central memory CD4+ T cells from blood. The chain couples TRBV5-1 to TRBJ1-5; 12 bases are shared with TRBD1. The receptor comes from a woman between 18 and 29 years old in good health. As DNA, the CDR3 is TGCGCCAGCAGCCCCGGGGACAGGGGGCGAGGGCAGCCCCAGCATTTT. This encodes CASSPGDRGRGQPQHF.